This T cell receptor (beta chain) was recorded in a study of T cell repertoires in cytomegalovirus infection. Findings and caveats of the study: HLA-C-restricted CMV clonotypes gave the most frequent clonotype in two of eight donors.

In TCRdb, the reads were re-called with MiXCR into one record per CDR3 protein. The data hold more than 400,000 distinct CDR3 sequences, with about 25% observed a single time. Germline CDR1 SGHAT, CDR2 FQNNGV. This CDR3 is 15 amino acids long. Between the trimmed V and J ends, which lost 3 bases and 1 base, there was a span of 12 bases. Note on this clonotype: Its matching antigen is unknown.

The chain joins TRBV11-2 to TRBJ1-1; possibly TRBD1 for D (5 bases). Sequencing input: PBMCs. This clonotype originated in a human donor in good health (CMV status not recorded). Some clones in this sample may be carry-over from other donors' samples. CDR3 DNA: TGTGCCAGCAGCTTTAGCGCGACAGCGAACACTGAAGCTTTCTTT. Translation: CASSFSATANTEAFF.